This T cell receptor (beta chain) comes out of a study of patients and donors after allogeneic stem cell transplantation. Germline V gene lookup returns CDR1 DFQATT and CDR2 SNEGSKA (reference sequence). The CDR3 runs 11 residues. A word on this clonotype: The junction departs from germline at one end; a sequencing error may be responsible.

One entry per CDR3 protein results from TCRdb running MiXCR on the RT-PCR reads. The table records some 92,000 distinct CDR3 sequences, roughly 48% of them present only once. Sequenced input: blood, either unsorted or a sorted T cell fraction (not recorded which). The origin of this receptor is a human donor who was either an allogeneic HSCT recipient or a stem cell or donor lymphocyte infusion donor (not recorded which). It is not recorded whose cells these are; they may come from a transplant donor. The V call is TRBV20-1, the J call TRBJ1-1; unclear D gene. CDR3 in amino acids: CSARMNTKAFF. CDR3 DNA: TGCAGTGCTAGGATGAACACTAAAGCTTTCTTT.